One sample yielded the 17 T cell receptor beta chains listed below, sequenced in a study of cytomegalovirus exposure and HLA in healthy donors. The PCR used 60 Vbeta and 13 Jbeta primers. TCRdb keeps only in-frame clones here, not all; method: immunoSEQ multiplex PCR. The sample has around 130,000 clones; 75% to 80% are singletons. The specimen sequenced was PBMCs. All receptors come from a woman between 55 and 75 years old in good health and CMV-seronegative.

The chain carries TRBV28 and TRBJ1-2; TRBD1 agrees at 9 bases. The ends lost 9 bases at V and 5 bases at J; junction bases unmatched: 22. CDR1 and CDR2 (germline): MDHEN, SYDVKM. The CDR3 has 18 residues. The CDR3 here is CASLGGGTGPPTGYGYTF. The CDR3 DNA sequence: TGTGCCAGTCTGGGAGGGGGGACAGGGCCTCCCACGGGTTATGGCTACACCTTC.

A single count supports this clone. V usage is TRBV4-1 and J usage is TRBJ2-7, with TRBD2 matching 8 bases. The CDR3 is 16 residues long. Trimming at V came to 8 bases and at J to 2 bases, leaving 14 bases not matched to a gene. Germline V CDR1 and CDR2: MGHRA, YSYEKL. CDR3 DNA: TGCGCCAGCTCCGGGAAGCTAGCGGGTTCTACCTACGAGCAGTACTTC. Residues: CASSGKLAGSTYEQYF.

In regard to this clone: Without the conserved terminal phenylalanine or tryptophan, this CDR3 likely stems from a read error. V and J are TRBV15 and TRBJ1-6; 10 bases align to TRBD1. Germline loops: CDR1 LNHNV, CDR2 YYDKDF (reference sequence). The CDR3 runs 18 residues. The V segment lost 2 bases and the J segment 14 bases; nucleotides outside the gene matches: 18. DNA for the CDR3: TGTGCCACCAGCAGAACCAGCGGGACCGGGACAGGGGTACTGTCCCTCCACCTT. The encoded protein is CATSRTSGTGTGVLSLHL.

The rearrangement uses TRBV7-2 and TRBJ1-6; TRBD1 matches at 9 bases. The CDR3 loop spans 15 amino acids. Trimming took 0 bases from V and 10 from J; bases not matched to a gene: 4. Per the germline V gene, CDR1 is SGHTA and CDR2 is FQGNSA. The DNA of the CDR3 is TGTGCCAGCAGCTTAGCCGGGACAGGGCGGTCACCCCTCCACTTT. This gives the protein CASSLAGTGRSPLHF.

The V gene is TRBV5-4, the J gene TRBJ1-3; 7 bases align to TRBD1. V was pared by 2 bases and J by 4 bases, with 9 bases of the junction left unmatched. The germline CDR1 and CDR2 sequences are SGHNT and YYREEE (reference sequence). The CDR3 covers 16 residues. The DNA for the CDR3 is TGTGCCAGCAGCTTCCATCTACAGGGGCTCGGAAACACCATATATTTT. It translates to CASSFHLQGLGNTIYF.

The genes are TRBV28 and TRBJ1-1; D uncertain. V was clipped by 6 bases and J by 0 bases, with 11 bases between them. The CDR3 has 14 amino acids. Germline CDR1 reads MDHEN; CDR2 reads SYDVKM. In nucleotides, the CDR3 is TGTGCCAGCAGCCTTATCGTCCTGAACACTGAAGCTTTCTTT. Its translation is CASSLIVLNTEAFF.

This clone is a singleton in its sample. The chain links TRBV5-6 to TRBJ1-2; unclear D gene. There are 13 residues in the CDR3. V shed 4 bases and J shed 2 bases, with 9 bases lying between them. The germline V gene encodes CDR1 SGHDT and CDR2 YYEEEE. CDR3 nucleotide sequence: TGTGCCAGCAGCCGAGGAGGCAACTATGGCTACACCTTC. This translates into CASSRGGNYGYTF.

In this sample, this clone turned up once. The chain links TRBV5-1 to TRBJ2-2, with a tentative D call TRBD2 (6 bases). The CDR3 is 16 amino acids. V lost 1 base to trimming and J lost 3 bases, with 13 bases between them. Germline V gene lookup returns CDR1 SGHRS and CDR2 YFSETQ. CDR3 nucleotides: TGCGCCAGCAGCTTGTTTGAGGGGAGGTACACCGGGGAGCTGTTTTTT. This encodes CASSLFEGRYTGELFF.

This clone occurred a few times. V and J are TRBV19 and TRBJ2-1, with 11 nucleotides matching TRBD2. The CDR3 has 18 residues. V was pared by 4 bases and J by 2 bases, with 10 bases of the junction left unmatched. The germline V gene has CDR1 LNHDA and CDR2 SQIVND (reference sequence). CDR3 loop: CASSTPGLAAAPYNEQFF. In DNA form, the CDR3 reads TGTGCCAGTAGTACGCCGGGACTAGCGGCTGCCCCCTACAATGAGCAGTTCTTC.

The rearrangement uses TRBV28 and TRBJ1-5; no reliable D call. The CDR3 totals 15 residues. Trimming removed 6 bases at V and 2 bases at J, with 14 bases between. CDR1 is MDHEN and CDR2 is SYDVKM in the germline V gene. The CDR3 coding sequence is TGTGCCAGCAGCCGGACGGAGGATGGCAATCAGCCCCAGCATTTT. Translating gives CASSRTEDGNQPQHF.

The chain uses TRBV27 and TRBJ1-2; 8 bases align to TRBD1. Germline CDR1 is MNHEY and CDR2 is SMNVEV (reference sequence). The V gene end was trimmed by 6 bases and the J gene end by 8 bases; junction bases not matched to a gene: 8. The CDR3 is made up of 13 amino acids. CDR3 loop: CASSLDRGQGYTF. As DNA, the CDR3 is TGTGCCAGCAGCCTTGACAGGGGACAAGGCTACACCTTC.

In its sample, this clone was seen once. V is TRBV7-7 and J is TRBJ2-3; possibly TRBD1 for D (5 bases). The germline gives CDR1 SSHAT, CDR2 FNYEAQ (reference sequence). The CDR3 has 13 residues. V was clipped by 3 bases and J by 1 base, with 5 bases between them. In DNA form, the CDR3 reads TGTGCCAGCAGCTTCAGGGGCACAGATACGCAGTATTTT. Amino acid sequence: CASSFRGTDTQYF.

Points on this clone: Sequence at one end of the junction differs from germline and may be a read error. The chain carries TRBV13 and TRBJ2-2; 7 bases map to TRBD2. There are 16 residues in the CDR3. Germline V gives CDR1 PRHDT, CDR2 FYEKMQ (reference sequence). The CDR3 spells CVSSRLGGFLTGELFF. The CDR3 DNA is TGTGTCAGCAGCCGACTCGGGGGGTTCCTTACCGGGGAGCTGTTTTTT.

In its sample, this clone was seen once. For the CDR3, the DNA is TGTGCCAGCAGCTTAGCGGGCGGGGGGATCGTCGAGCAGTACTTC. Residues: CASSLAGGGIVEQYF. This chain uses TRBV7-9 with TRBJ2-7; 8 bases match TRBD2. The CDR3 is 15 amino acids. The V gene's germline CDR1 is SEHNR and CDR2 FQNEAQ (reference sequence). V shed 0 bases and J 6 bases; nucleotides not matched to a gene: 7.

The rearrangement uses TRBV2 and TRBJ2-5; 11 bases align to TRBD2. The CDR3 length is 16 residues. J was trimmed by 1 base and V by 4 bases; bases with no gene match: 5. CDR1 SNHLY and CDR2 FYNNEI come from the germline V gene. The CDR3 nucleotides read TGTGCCAGCAGTGGTATAGCGGGAGGGGCCCAAGAGACCCAGTACTTC. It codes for CASSGIAGGAQETQYF.

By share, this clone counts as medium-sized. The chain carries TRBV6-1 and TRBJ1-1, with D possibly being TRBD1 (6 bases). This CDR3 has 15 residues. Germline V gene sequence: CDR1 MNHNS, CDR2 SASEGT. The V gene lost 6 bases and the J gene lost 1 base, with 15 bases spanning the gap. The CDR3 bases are TGTGCCAGCAGCCCGACAGGTATGTGGAACACTGAAGCTTTCTTT. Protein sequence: CASSPTGMWNTEAFF.

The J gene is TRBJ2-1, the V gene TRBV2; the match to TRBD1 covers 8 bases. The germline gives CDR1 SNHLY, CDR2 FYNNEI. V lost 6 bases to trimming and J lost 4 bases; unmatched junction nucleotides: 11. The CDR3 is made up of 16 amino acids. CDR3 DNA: TGTGCCAGCAGGAAGGGACAGGTCCGAATTTACAATGAGCAGTTCTTC. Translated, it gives CASRKGQVRIYNEQFF.